The rows below give T cell receptor beta chains drawn from one sample of a study of graft-versus-host responses after intestinal transplantation. Produced via immunoSEQ multiplex PCR; TCRdb's table is partial and in-frame only. The data contain around 40,000 clones, about 95% of them singletons. Their cognate antigens are unknown. The sequenced sample was unstimulated CD8+ T cells sorted from spleen or lymph node cells, obtained before transplant. These receptors were collected from a human donor who was the organ donor for an intestinal transplant. Both conserved end residues are part of each CDR3. The D gene is left open where the match is weak. Rows give clone size only sometimes, using once, few, many, or a class for an expanded clone.

TRBV5-5	NA	TRBJ2-5	NA	TGTGCCAGCAGCTTCATGGGGCCGGAGACCCAGTACTTC	CASSFMGPETQYF
TRBV9	once	TRBJ2-2	TRBD1	TGTGCCAGCAGCGCGGGACAGGGGCTGCCGGGGCTGTTTTTT	CASSAGQGLPGLFF
TRBV7-8	NA	TRBJ1-2	TRBD1	TGTGCCAGCAGCCCCGGGGACAGGGGGCGAGATGGCTACACCTTC	CASSPGDRGRDGYTF
TRBV5-1	NA	TRBJ2-7	NA	TGCGCCAGCAGCTTTGGCAGCCGGGTCGGCGGCTACGAGCAGTACTTC	CASSFGSRVGGYEQYF
TRBV5-1	NA	TRBJ2-2	NA	TGCGCCAGCAGCTTCAGCGTTTACGCGAACACCGGGGAGCTGTTTTTT	CASSFSVYANTGELFF
TRBV6-5	NA	TRBJ2-5	NA	TGTGCCAGCAGTTACTCAAGCAGGTTGGAGACCCAGTACTTC	CASSYSSRLETQYF
TRBV5-1	once	TRBJ2-5	NA	TGCGCCAGCAGCCCGCCCGACCCGGCGTGGGGGAGAGAGACCCAGTACTTC	CASSPPDPAWGRETQYF
TRBV5-5	NA	TRBJ2-5	NA	TGTGCCAGCAGCTCCAACCGGGTGGGCTTGGCGTACCAAGAGACCCAGTACTTC	CASSSNRVGLAYQETQYF
TRBV11-2	NA	TRBJ2-1	NA	TGTGCCAGCAGCTTTTCCGCGGGGACGGTGAATGAGCAGTTCTTC	CASSFSAGTVNEQFF
TRBV7-3	NA	TRBJ2-2	NA	TGTGCCAGCAGCTTAAGAGTCGGGACTCCCCTGAAGCCGAGTACCGGGGAGCTGTTTTTT	CASSLRVGTPLKPSTGELFF
TRBV7-9	NA	TRBJ2-1	TRBD2	TGTGCCAGCGGGAGACTAGCGGGGGACAATGAGCAGTTCTTC	CASGRLAGDNEQFF
TRBV28	NA	TRBJ2-1	NA	TGTGCCAGCACGTCTCTTTGGGGCAGGGAAGAAGTCTTC	CASTSLWGREEVF
TRBV4-2	NA	TRBJ1-1	NA	TGTGCCAGCAGCCAAGGGGATAAGTTCGCCACTGAAGCTTTCTTT	CASSQGDKFATEAFF
TRBV29-1	once	TRBJ1-3	TRBD1	TGCAGCGTTGAGGGACAGGGAGAGGCTGGAAACACCATATATTTT	CSVEGQGEAGNTIYF
TRBV21-1	few	TRBJ1-4	NA	TGTGCCAGCACCCCGGACAGGGACAGATTT	CASTPDRDRF
TRBV6-6	NA	TRBJ2-1	TRBD2	TGTGCCAGCTCCCGGCTAGCGGGTAACAATGAGCAGTTCTTC	CASSRLAGNNEQFF
TRBV19	NA	TRBJ2-3	TRBD2	TGTGCCAGTAGGCTAGCGGGGGGGCCGTATAGCACAGATACGCAGTATTTT	CASRLAGGPYSTDTQYF
TRBV10-3	NA	TRBJ2-3	TRBD2	TGTGCCATCAGTGAGTCCAGCGGGGGGGCTAATACGCAGTATTTT	CAISESSGGANTQYF
TRBV7-2	once	TRBJ2-2	TRBD2	TGTGCCAGCAGCTTAGGAGGGGGACTAGGGAACACCGGGGAGCTGTTTTTT	CASSLGGGLGNTGELFF
TRBV7-6	NA	TRBJ1-1	TRBD1	TGTGCCAGCAGCTTAACAGGGGCTAGCACTGAAGCTTTCTTT	CASSLTGASTEAFF
TRBV18	NA	TRBJ2-7	TRBD2	TGTGCCAGCTCACCACGGCTAGCGGGAAAATACGAGCAGTACTTC	CASSPRLAGKYEQYF